The 31 T cell receptor beta chains below were found in one sample sequenced in a study of cytomegalovirus exposure and HLA in healthy donors. The PCR made use of 60 Vbeta and 13 Jbeta primers. Clones were read by immunoSEQ multiplex PCR, and TCRdb kept only the in-frame ones, dropping some. Altogether about 140,000 clones are present, 77% being singletons, with the ten largest covering 4.9%. The source material was PBMCs. The receptor set was obtained from a woman between 50 and 59 years old in good health and CMV-seronegative.

This chain uses TRBV9 with TRBJ2-2; TRBD2 aligns across 8 bases. Germline V gives CDR1 SGDLS, CDR2 YYNGEE. V was pared by 2 bases and J by 2 bases, with 2 bases of the junction left unmatched. The CDR3 length is 15 residues. This CDR3 is CASSVAGGNTGELFF. The CDR3 DNA is TGTGCCAGCAGCGTTGCGGGGGGCAACACCGGGGAGCTGTTTTTT.

The genes are TRBV5-1 and TRBJ2-7, with 10 bases fitting TRBD2. CDR3 size: 16 residues. Trimming at V came to 4 bases and at J to 4 bases, leaving 11 bases not matched to a gene. The germline CDR1 and CDR2 sequences are SGHRS and YFSETQ. For the CDR3, the DNA is TGCGCCAGCAGCCAAATCACAAGCGGGGGGGGTTACGAGCAGTACTTC. Amino acids: CASSQITSGGGYEQYF.

The chain has TRBV4-3 and TRBJ2-2; 8 nucleotides match TRBD1. The V gene's germline CDR1 is LGHNA and CDR2 YSLEER. Trimming removed 2 bases from V and 5 bases from J; junction bases left unmatched: 7. The CDR3 is 16 residues long. CDR3 bases: TGCGCCAGCAGCCAACGATCAACAGGGGGAACCGGGGAGCTGTTTTTT. It specifies CASSQRSTGGTGELFF.

This clone was observed a few times. Here the CDR3 DNA reads TGTGCCAGCAGTGAGTCAGCGGGGGTCCCCTACGAGCAGTACTTC. Amino acid sequence: CASSESAGVPYEQYF. This chain connects TRBV2 to TRBJ2-7, with TRBD2 matching 8 bases. CDR1 SNHLY and CDR2 FYNNEI come from the germline V gene. CDR3 length: 15 amino acids. V lost 3 bases and J lost 2; bases outside the gene matches: 6. The whole variable domain, remainder taken from reference TRBV2 and TRBJ2-7, is EPEVTQTPSHQVTQMGQEVILRCVPISNHLYFYWYRQILGQKVEFLVSFYNNEISEKSEIFDDQFSVERPDGSNFTLKIRSTKLEDSAMYFCASSESAGVPYEQYFGPGTRLTVT.

The chain combines TRBV15 with TRBJ2-7, with D tentatively TRBD2 (5 bases). The CDR3 is 14 residues long. Trimming cost V 0 bases and J 3 bases, with 9 bases left between them. CDR1 is LNHNV and CDR2 is YYDKDF in the germline V gene (reference sequence). The CDR3 DNA reads as TGTGCCACCAGCAGAGAGGGCACTAGCTACGAGCAGTACTTC. This encodes CATSREGTSYEQYF.

This rearrangement joins TRBV5-4 to TRBJ2-1; 7 positions match TRBD1. J gave up 7 bases and V 3 bases, and 1 base lay outside the gene matches. The length of the CDR3 is 12 residues. The germline gives CDR1 SGHNT, CDR2 YYREEE (reference sequence). Here the CDR3 DNA reads TGTGCCAGCAGCTCGGACAGGAATGAGCAGTTCTTC. Its translation is CASSSDRNEQFF. The full variable domain, completed using reference TRBV5-4 and TRBJ2-1, is ETGVTQSPTHLIKTRGQQVTLRCSSQSGHNTVSWYQQALGQGPQFIFQYYREEENGRGNFPPRFSGLQFPNYSSELNVNALELDDSALYLCASSSDRNEQFFGPGTRLTVL.

The V call is TRBV29-1, the J call TRBJ1-5, with 11 nucleotides matching TRBD1. V lost 6 bases and J lost 3; bases outside the gene matches: 7. This CDR3 comprises 15 residues. Germline CDR1 is SQVTM and CDR2 is ANQGSEA. CDR3 sequence reads: CSVAGTGGPNQPQHF. CDR3 sequence (DNA): TGCAGCGTCGCCGGGACAGGGGGGCCCAATCAGCCCCAGCATTTT.

The V and J genes are TRBV5-6 and TRBJ2-7; 10 bases line up with TRBD2. Germline-derived CDR1 and CDR2 are SGHDT and YYEEEE. The CDR3 spans 17 residues. The trim removed 5 bases at V and 4 bases at J, leaving 15 bases unmatched. This chain's CDR3 is CASRPGLASPGRYEQYF. CDR3 DNA sequence: TGTGCCAGCAGGCCGGGACTAGCGTCGCCGGGGAGGTACGAGCAGTACTTC.

V is TRBV11-2 and J is TRBJ2-3, with 9 bases lining up with TRBD2. V lost 0 bases, J lost 3 bases, and 4 bases stayed unmatched. Germline loops: CDR1 SGHAT, CDR2 FQNNGV. This CDR3 has 16 residues. This CDR3 is CASSLDTGLATDTQYF. DNA for the CDR3: TGTGCCAGCAGCTTAGACACGGGACTAGCTACAGATACGCAGTATTTT.

The chain links TRBV12-5 to TRBJ1-1, with 7 positions matching TRBD1. The ends lost 9 bases at V and 2 bases at J; junction bases unmatched: 6. Per germline, CDR1 LGHNT and CDR2 FRNRAP. This CDR3 region has 13 residues. The CDR3 DNA follows: TGTGCTAGCATGGGACAGTCCAACACTGAAGCTTTCTTT. It yields the protein CASMGQSNTEAFF.

The chain carries TRBV9 and TRBJ2-7; TRBD2 matches at 7 bases. This CDR3 region has 13 residues. Germline assignment: CDR1 SGDLS and CDR2 YYNGEE. V was clipped by 3 bases and J by 3 bases; unmatched bases: 3. CDR3 protein: CASSASSGYEQYF. CDR3 nucleotides: TGTGCCAGCAGCGCCTCTAGCGGCTACGAGCAGTACTTC. Variable domain in full (rest from reference TRBV9 and TRBJ2-7): DSGVTQTPKHLITATGQRVTLRCSPRSGDLSVYWYQQSLDQGLQFLIQYYNGEERAKGNILERFSAQQFPDLHSELNLSSLELGDSALYFCASSASSGYEQYFGPGTRLTVT.

This clone has a handful of counts. The CDR3 nucleotides are TGTGCCAGCTCTGGCCGGGGAGGATGGGGGAACACTGAAGCTTTCTTT. It translates to CASSGRGGWGNTEAFF. The chain uses TRBV18 and TRBJ1-1, with D unresolved. Trimming cost V 6 bases and J 1 base, with 18 bases left between them. Per germline, CDR1 KGHSH and CDR2 LQKENI. The CDR3 loop spans 16 amino acids.

This clone was detected a few times. This chain joins TRBV5-8 and TRBJ2-2; 8 bases are a match to TRBD2. V lost 0 bases, J lost 4 bases, and 11 bases stayed unmatched. The CDR3 consists of 18 residues. CDR1 is SGHTS and CDR2 is YDEGEE in the germline V gene. The CDR3 is CASSLGASGSRFTGELFF. As DNA, the CDR3 is TGTGCCAGCAGCTTGGGCGCCAGCGGGAGCAGATTCACCGGGGAGCTGTTTTTT.

The rearrangement uses TRBV11-2 and TRBJ2-7, with D possibly being TRBD1 (6 bases). V lost 5 bases to trimming and J lost 2 bases, with 16 bases between them. The germline V gene has CDR1 SGHAT and CDR2 FQNNGV. The CDR3 has 15 amino acids. The CDR3 DNA reads as TGTGCCAGCAGCCCGTTGTGGGGGCCCGCCTACGAGCAGTACTTC. It encodes CASSPLWGPAYEQYF. Using reference TRBV11-2 and TRBJ2-7 for the parts outside the CDR3, the full variable domain is EAGVAQSPRYKIIEKRQSVAFWCNPISGHATLYWYQQILGQGPKLLIQFQNNGVVDDSQLPKDRFSAERLKGVDSTLKIQPAKLEDSAVYLCASSPLWGPAYEQYFGPGTRLTVT.

This chain links TRBV28 with TRBJ1-1; maybe TRBD1 (6 bases). The germline V and J ends were trimmed by 5 bases and 1 base, with 11 bases remaining between them. This CDR3 is built from 14 residues. Germline loops: CDR1 MDHEN, CDR2 SYDVKM. The CDR3 region has the DNA TGTGCCAGCAGTATTCCGGGACAGAACACTGAAGCTTTCTTT. It yields the protein CASSIPGQNTEAFF.

DNA of the CDR3: TGTGCCAGCAGCTTGGAAGGGGCGGAAGGCTACACCTTC. The encoded protein is CASSLEGAEGYTF. This chain connects TRBV5-4 to TRBJ1-2, with a weak D call TRBD1 (5 bases). Germline CDR1 SGHNT, CDR2 YYREEE (reference sequence). The germline V and J ends were trimmed by 0 bases and 8 bases, with 11 bases remaining between them. This CDR3 is 13 amino acids long. Supplemented by reference TRBV5-4 and TRBJ1-2, the full variable domain reads ETGVTQSPTHLIKTRGQQVTLRCSSQSGHNTVSWYQQALGQGPQFIFQYYREEENGRGNFPPRFSGLQFPNYSSELNVNALELDDSALYLCASSLEGAEGYTFGSGTRLTVV.

The rearrangement joins TRBV5-1 to TRBJ2-3, with TRBD2 identical over 11 bases. The length of the CDR3 is 14 residues. Germline V gives CDR1 SGHRS, CDR2 YFSETQ. V gave up 4 bases and J gave up 6 bases; unmatched junction bases: 4. CDR3 in amino acids: CASSQTSGADTQYF. CDR3 DNA: TGCGCCAGCAGCCAGACTAGCGGGGCGGATACGCAGTATTTT.

The chain recombines TRBV19 with TRBJ1-5; tentative D call: TRBD1 (5 bases). V lost 6 bases and J 0 bases, leaving 15 bases between the germline ends. The germline gives CDR1 LNHDA, CDR2 SQIVND (reference sequence). The CDR3 length is 16 residues. The CDR3 bases are TGTGCCAGTAGATTAGGGGCACCATATAGCAATCAGCCCCAGCATTTT. This translates into CASRLGAPYSNQPQHF.

CDR3 region: CASSDRTGGNEKLFF. CDR3 DNA: TGCGCCAGCAGCGATCGGACAGGGGGGAACGAAAAACTGTTTTTT. The chain combines TRBV5-1 with TRBJ1-4; 10 nucleotides line up with TRBD1. V dropped 4 bases and J dropped 8; count of bases not matched to a gene: 8. The germline V gene has CDR1 SGHRS and CDR2 YFSETQ. The length of the CDR3 is 15 residues.

The count of this clone is one. This chain's CDR3 is CASGGGVRSFTDTQYF. The CDR3 region has the DNA TGTGCCAGCGGCGGGGGGGTCAGGAGTTTCACAGATACGCAGTATTTT. This chain joins TRBV2 and TRBJ2-3, with TRBD2 matching over 9 bases. Germline V gene lookup returns CDR1 SNHLY and CDR2 FYNNEI. The V gene end was trimmed by 8 bases and the J gene end by 2 bases; junction bases not matched to a gene: 11. The CDR3 consists of 16 residues.

This clone appeared once. The V gene is TRBV7-8, the J gene TRBJ1-5; D is perhaps TRBD1 (6 bases). This CDR3 spans 16 amino acids. CDR1 and CDR2 from the germline V gene are SGHVS and FQNEAQ. With 5 bases removed from V and 0 bases from J, the gap between germline ends came to 14 bases. The CDR3: CASSPRQGHSNQPQHF. The CDR3 nucleotides are TGTGCCAGCAGCCCTCGTCAGGGACATAGCAATCAGCCCCAGCATTTT.

The genes are TRBV4-1 and TRBJ2-1; 7 positions match TRBD1. The length of the CDR3 is 17 residues. The germline CDR1 and CDR2 sequences are MGHRA and YSYEKL. After removal of 4 bases from V and 3 bases from J, the junction contained 12 bases not matched to a gene. CDR3 amino acids: CASSPVYRGIFYNEQFF. The DNA of the CDR3 is TGCGCCAGCAGCCCAGTATACAGGGGAATCTTCTACAATGAGCAGTTCTTC.

This clone has a handful of counts. This chain connects TRBV15 to TRBJ2-1, with TRBD2 matching over 8 bases. This CDR3 spans 13 amino acids. V lost 10 bases to trimming and J lost 13 bases; unmatched junction nucleotides: 15. Germline CDR1 reads LNHNV; CDR2 reads YYDKDF (reference sequence). Written as DNA, the CDR3 is TGTGCCATCAACACGCTGGCGGGGGGTTCTCAGTTCTTC. Residues: CAINTLAGGSQFF.

The chain combines TRBV6-6 with TRBJ1-5, with 12 bases fitting TRBD1. Germline V gives CDR1 MNHNY, CDR2 SVGAGI (reference sequence). Unmatched junction bases numbered 8, after V lost 10 bases and J lost 4 bases. The CDR3 contains 15 residues. The CDR3 reads CAIGWGQGANQPQHF. The CDR3, as DNA: TGTGCCATAGGATGGGGACAGGGGGCAAATCAGCCCCAGCATTTT.

The CDR3, as DNA: TGTGCCAGCAGCAACTTTAACTACGAGCAGTACTTC. Translation: CASSNFNYEQYF. The chain couples TRBV7-2 to TRBJ2-7; D unclear. The CDR3 sequence is 12 residues long. V was shortened by 5 bases and J by 3 bases, with 8 bases between the two germline ends. Germline V gene sequence: CDR1 SGHTA, CDR2 FQGNSA. The variable domain in full, completed from reference TRBV7-2 and TRBJ2-7, reads GAGVSQSPSNKVTEKGKDVELRCDPISGHTALYWYRQSLGQGLEFLIYFQGNSAPDKSGLPSDRFSAERTGGSVSTLTIQRTQQEDSAVYLCASSNFNYEQYFGPGTRLTVT.

The rearrangement joins TRBV6-1 to TRBJ2-7, with 8 bases aligning to TRBD2. Germline loops: CDR1 MNHNS, CDR2 SASEGT. This CDR3 is 14 amino acids long. V gave up 5 bases and J gave up 2 bases; unmatched junction bases: 5. CDR3 bases: TGTGCCAGCAGTTGGCGGGGGGTTACCTACGAGCAGTACTTC. Translating gives CASSWRGVTYEQYF.

The chain is built from TRBV21-1 and TRBJ1-2. TRBV21-1 is flagged as a pseudogene. The CDR3 runs 14 residues. For the CDR3, the DNA is TGTGCCAGCAGCACCTTACCGGGACTATGTGGCTACACCTTC. Its protein is CASSTLPGLCGYTF.

The rearrangement joins TRBV4-3 to TRBJ1-2; TRBD1 matches at 8 bases. V lost 0 bases, J lost 6 bases, and 3 bases stayed unmatched. The V gene's germline CDR1 is LGHNA and CDR2 YSLEER. This CDR3 is 14 amino acids long. The chain's CDR3 is CASSQDRTGNGYTF. Here the CDR3 DNA reads TGCGCCAGCAGCCAAGACCGGACAGGGAATGGCTACACCTTC.

The chain links TRBV10-3 to TRBJ1-4, with 9 bases identical to TRBD1. CDR1 and CDR2 (germline): ENHRY, SYGVKD. The CDR3 length is 13 residues. With 9 bases clipped from V and 7 bases from J, the junction kept 6 bases outside the gene matches. The CDR3 is CAIGGQGLEKLFF. Here the CDR3 DNA reads TGTGCCATTGGAGGACAGGGGCTTGAAAAACTGTTTTTT.

V and J are TRBV7-9 and TRBJ2-7; the match to TRBD1 covers 8 bases. Trimming removed 2 bases from V and 0 bases from J; junction bases left unmatched: 12. This CDR3 spans 18 amino acids. CDR1 is SEHNR, CDR2 FQNEAQ, per germline (reference sequence). CDR3 bases: TGTGCCAGCAGCTTACCTTACGGGACAGGAAAAATCTCCTACGAGCAGTACTTC. Translation gives CASSLPYGTGKISYEQYF. Supplemented by reference TRBV7-9 and TRBJ2-7, the full variable domain reads DTGVSQNPRHKITKRGQNVTFRCDPISEHNRLYWYRQTLGQGPEFLTYFQNEAQLEKSRLLSDRFSAERPKGSFSTLEIQRTEQGDSAMYLCASSLPYGTGKISYEQYFGPGTRLTVT.

This chain connects TRBV5-8 to TRBJ2-2, with a weak D call TRBD1 (6 bases). Deletions cut 4 bases from V and 5 bases from J, with 24 bases between. The CDR3 has 18 amino acids. Germline loops: CDR1 SGHTS, CDR2 YDEGEE. CDR3 sequence reads: CASSQYMGTGQGTGELFF. CDR3 nucleotide sequence: TGTGCCAGCAGCCAGTACATGGGTACTGGGCAGGGGACCGGGGAGCTGTTTTTT.